The 10 T cell receptor beta chains below come from one sample, sequenced in a study of blood T cell repertoires in COVID-19. Produced via immunoSEQ multiplex PCR; TCRdb's table is partial and in-frame only. This sample has 150,000 to 200,000 clones; more than 75% occur once, and the top ten carry 17%. The sequenced sample was PBMCs or T cells enriched from blood (not recorded which). Source of these receptors: a woman between 50 and 59 years old with acute COVID-19.

V is TRBV5-1 and J is TRBJ2-3; D might be TRBD2 (6 bases). This CDR3 comprises 15 residues. V lost 4 bases and J lost 8, with 20 bases in between. The germline V gene encodes CDR1 SGHRS and CDR2 YFSETQ. This CDR3 is CASSPAGQGVVTQYF. For the CDR3, the DNA is TGCGCCAGCAGCCCGGCGGGGCAGGGTGTAGTTACGCAGTATTTT.

The CDR3 loop reads CASSLSWLAGISQYF. The CDR3 coding sequence is TGTGCCAGCAGCTTATCCTGGCTAGCGGGGATCTCGCAGTATTTT. The chain has TRBV7-2 and TRBJ2-3; TRBD2 aligns across 9 bases. Per germline, CDR1 SGHTA and CDR2 FQGNSA. With 2 bases clipped from V and 10 bases from J, the junction kept 10 bases outside the gene matches. This CDR3 contains 15 residues.

The chain uses TRBV3-1 (or the pseudogene TRBV3-2) and TRBJ2-3; TRBD2 aligns across 7 bases. Losses at the gene ends were 4 bases for V and 4 bases for J; bases not matched to a gene: 11. This CDR3 has 16 amino acids. Germline V CDR1 and CDR2: LGHDT, YNNKEL (reference sequence). CDR3 coding DNA: TGTGCCAGCAGCCCCTCGCCCGCGGGGGTGCCAGATACGCAGTATTTT. Its translation is CASSPSPAGVPDTQYF.

The chain employs TRBV5-1 and TRBJ1-3, with D perhaps matching TRBD1 (5 bases). The CDR3 spans 15 residues. Germline assignment: CDR1 SGHRS and CDR2 YFSETQ. Trimming stripped 1 base from V and 1 base from J, with 9 bases between. The CDR3 spells CASSLPQGSGNTIYF. CDR3 DNA sequence: TGCGCCAGCAGCTTGCCCCAGGGATCTGGAAACACCATATATTTT.

V and J are TRBV7-9 and TRBJ1-5; 9 nucleotides match TRBD1. The CDR3 covers 15 residues. Germline V gives CDR1 SEHNR, CDR2 FQNEAQ (reference sequence). Trimming removed 5 bases from V and 6 bases from J; junction bases left unmatched: 8. This chain's CDR3 is CASSNRGTGSQPQHF. In nucleotides, the CDR3 is TGTGCCAGCAGCAATAGGGGGACAGGGAGTCAGCCCCAGCATTTT.

This chain links TRBV30 with TRBJ1-6; 8 bases map to TRBD1. Germline V gene data show CDR1 as GTSNPN and CDR2 as SVGIG (reference sequence). V lost 0 bases, J lost 6 bases, and 4 bases stayed unmatched. The CDR3 runs to 15 residues. The CDR3 reads CAWSVGQGPNSPLHF. The DNA for the CDR3 is TGTGCCTGGAGTGTTGGACAGGGCCCTAATTCACCCCTCCACTTT.

The chain is built from TRBV19 and TRBJ1-3; D unclear. V was cut by 3 bases and J by 4 bases, with 7 bases left in between. The V gene's germline CDR1 is LNHDA and CDR2 SQIVND (reference sequence). The CDR3 consists of 13 residues. The CDR3 here is CASSMESGNTIYF. Here the CDR3 DNA reads TGTGCCAGTAGTATGGAGTCGGGAAACACCATATATTTT.

This chain connects TRBV28 to TRBJ1-6; D might be TRBD1 (5 bases). The ends were cut back, 1 base at V and 9 bases at J, with 10 bases in the middle. The CDR3 spans 14 residues. CDR1 is MDHEN and CDR2 is SYDVKM in the germline V gene. This CDR3 is CASSLSGVTSPLHF. CDR3 nucleotide sequence: TGTGCCAGCAGTTTATCGGGGGTGACTTCACCCCTCCACTTT.

This chain uses TRBV5-5 with TRBJ1-4; 9 bases are shared with TRBD1. Germline V CDR1 and CDR2: SGHKS, YYEKEE (reference sequence). This CDR3 spans 15 amino acids. J gave up 8 bases and V 1 base, and 6 bases lay outside the gene matches. DNA for the CDR3: TGTGCCAGCAGCTTGCTGGGACAGGGTGCAGAAAAACTGTTTTTT. Translating gives CASSLLGQGAEKLFF.

The V and J genes are TRBV3-1 (or the pseudogene TRBV3-2) and TRBJ1-2; D unresolved. In germline, CDR1 is LGHDT, CDR2 YNNKEL (reference sequence). This CDR3 has 14 amino acids. V lost 2 bases, J lost 8 bases, and 15 bases lay in between. This CDR3 is CASSQRTAQRGYTF. CDR3 in DNA: TGTGCCAGCAGCCAAAGGACTGCCCAGAGGGGCTACACCTTC.